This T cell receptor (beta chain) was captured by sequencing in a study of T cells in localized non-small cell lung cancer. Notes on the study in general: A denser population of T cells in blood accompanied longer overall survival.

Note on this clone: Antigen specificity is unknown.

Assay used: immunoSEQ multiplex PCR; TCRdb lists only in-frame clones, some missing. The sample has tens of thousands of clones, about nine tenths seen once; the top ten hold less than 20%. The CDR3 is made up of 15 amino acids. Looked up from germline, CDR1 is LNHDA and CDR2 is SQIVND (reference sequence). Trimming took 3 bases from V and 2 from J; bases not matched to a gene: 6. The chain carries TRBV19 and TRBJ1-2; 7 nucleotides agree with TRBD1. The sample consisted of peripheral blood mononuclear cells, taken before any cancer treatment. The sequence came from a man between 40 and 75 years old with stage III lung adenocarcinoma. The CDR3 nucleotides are TGTGCCAGTAGTATGGCCCAGGGGGAGAACTATGGCTACACCTTC. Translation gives CASSMAQGENYGYTF.